These T cell receptor beta chains were read from a single sample in a study of cytomegalovirus exposure and HLA in healthy donors. Generated by immunoSEQ multiplex PCR, the TCRdb table keeps only in-frame clones and is missing some. Here the sample table reports approximately 140,000 clones. Sequencing was carried out using PBMCs. All receptors derive from a woman between 45 and 60 years old in good health and CMV-seronegative. Each CDR3 is given with its conserved first and last residue. The D gene is left open where the match is weak.

J: TRBJ1-4
V: TRBV5-1
D: TRBD1
DNA: TGCGCCAGCAGCCACGGACAGGGATTGGAAAAACTGTTTTTT
CDR3: CASSHGQGLEKLFF

J: TRBJ1-5
V: TRBV15
D: .
DNA: TGTGCCACCAGCAGACCCACCGGGGGGGGTAAGGAGCCCCAGCATTTT
CDR3: CATSRPTGGGKEPQHF

J: TRBJ1-1
V: TRBV29-1
D: TRBD1
DNA: TGCAGCGTTAAGACAGGGAACATGAACACTGAAGCTTTCTTT
CDR3: CSVKTGNMNTEAFF

J: TRBJ1-3
V: TRBV30
D: TRBD1
DNA: TGTGCCTGGAGCGGACAGGGGACTGGAAACACCATATATTTT
CDR3: CAWSGQGTGNTIYF

J: TRBJ2-7
V: TRBV9
D: TRBD2
DNA: TGTGCCAGCAGCTCCCCAGCGGGAGGGCTGAACGAGCAGTACTTC
CDR3: CASSSPAGGLNEQYF

J: TRBJ1-1
V: TRBV13
D: TRBD1
DNA: TGTGCCAGCAGCCCACAGGGGTCCCTGAACACTGAAGCTTTCTTT
CDR3: CASSPQGSLNTEAFF

J: TRBJ1-1
V: TRBV19
D: TRBD1
DNA: TGTGCCAGTAGGCTGTCCGACAGGGCGAACACTGAAGCTTTCTTT
CDR3: CASRLSDRANTEAFF

J: TRBJ2-3
V: TRBV5-1
D: TRBD2
DNA: TGCGCCAGCAGCTTGGGGGCTAGCGGGTATAGCACAGATACGCAGTATTTT
CDR3: CASSLGASGYSTDTQYF

J: TRBJ1-2
V: TRBV28
D: TRBD1
DNA: TGTGCCAGCAGCCCCGGAGGGGGCGCTAGCTATGGCTACACCTTC
CDR3: CASSPGGGASYGYTF

J: TRBJ2-1
V: TRBV18
D: .
DNA: TGTGCCAGCTCACCACCGACTGGGATGGGGCGCTACAATGAGCAGTTCTTC
CDR3: CASSPPTGMGRYNEQFF

J: TRBJ1-3
V: TRBV28
D: .
DNA: TGTGCCAGCAGTTTGGGAGAAGTGGGGAACAGGGCGGGAAACACCATATATTTT
CDR3: CASSLGEVGNRAGNTIYF

J: TRBJ1-5
V: TRBV4-2
D: .
DNA: TGTGCCAGCAGCCAGGAATCGGGAGGGAATCAGCCCCAGCATTTT
CDR3: CASSQESGGNQPQHF

J: TRBJ2-1
V: TRBV5-1
D: TRBD2
DNA: TGCGCCAGCAGCTTTCTAGCGGGGTTCGGCAATGAGCAGTTCTTC
CDR3: CASSFLAGFGNEQFF

J: TRBJ1-3
V: TRBV4-3
D: .
DNA: TGCGCCAGCAGCCAAGCTAACTCCGGCGGAGACACCATATATTTT
CDR3: CASSQANSGGDTIYF

J: TRBJ2-3
V: TRBV5-1
D: .
DNA: TGCGCCAGCAGCTTTCAGGGTAAGGATACGCAGTATTTT
CDR3: CASSFQGKDTQYF

J: TRBJ2-5
V: TRBV28
D: TRBD2
DNA: TGTGCCAGCAGTCCTCTAGCGGGAGTACAAGAGACCCAGTACTTC
CDR3: CASSPLAGVQETQYF

J: TRBJ2-2
V: TRBV19
D: TRBD1
DNA: TGTGCCAGTAGTATTGGGGGGATGGGGACAGGGGGCACCGGGGAGCTGTTTTTT
CDR3: CASSIGGMGTGGTGELFF

J: TRBJ2-5
V: TRBV18
D: TRBD1
DNA: TGTGCCAGCTCCGCGCCAGGGGGAGAGACCCAGTACTTC
CDR3: CASSAPGGETQYF

J: TRBJ2-5
V: TRBV10-3
D: .
DNA: TGTGCCATCAGTGAGTCCCCAGGACAGTCGACCCAGTACTTC
CDR3: CAISESPGQSTQYF

J: TRBJ1-3
V: TRBV30
D: .
DNA: TGTGCCTGGAGCCAGATCCGGGACTACTCGCGCTCTGGAAACACCATATATTTT
CDR3: CAWSQIRDYSRSGNTIYF

J: TRBJ2-2
V: TRBV5-1
D: TRBD1
DNA: TGCGCCAGCAGCTTGGCTGGACAGGGCAACACCGGGGAGCTGTTTTTT
CDR3: CASSLAGQGNTGELFF

J: TRBJ2-5
V: TRBV7-9
D: TRBD2
DNA: TGTGCCAGCAAGCCACTAGCGGGAGTTTTGGAGACCCAGTACTTC
CDR3: CASKPLAGVLETQYF

J: TRBJ2-5
V: TRBV4-1
D: .
DNA: TGCGCCAGCAGCCGGTCCGGGGCGGGGCAAGAGACCCAGTACTTC
CDR3: CASSRSGAGQETQYF

J: TRBJ1-2
V: TRBV30
D: TRBD1
DNA: TGTGCCTGGGCGACAGGGCGGAGCTATGGCTACACCTTC
CDR3: CAWATGRSYGYTF

J: TRBJ2-5
V: TRBV4-1
D: TRBD2
DNA: TGCGCCAGCAGCCAAGATACAGCGACTAGCGGGAGTGGGACCCAGTACTTC
CDR3: CASSQDTATSGSGTQYF

J: TRBJ2-1
V: TRBV15
D: .
DNA: TGTGCCACCAGCAGTTTGAGGGAGCTAAGGAATGAGCAGTTCTTC
CDR3: CATSSLRELRNEQFF

J: TRBJ2-7
V: TRBV5-1
D: TRBD1
DNA: TGCGCCAGTTCAGTTACCGGGACAGACTCCGAGCAGTACTTC
CDR3: CASSVTGTDSEQYF

J: TRBJ2-5
V: TRBV6-1
D: TRBD1
DNA: TGTGCCAGCAGTGAAACTAAGACAGGGCGGGAGACCCAGTACTTC
CDR3: CASSETKTGRETQYF

J: TRBJ2-2
V: TRBV7-6
D: .
DNA: TGTGCCAGCAGCTTGCCTAGCGCCCTACCCGGGGAGCTGTTTTTT
CDR3: CASSLPSALPGELFF

J: TRBJ2-2
V: TRBV5-1
D: TRBD1
DNA: TGCGCCAGCAGCATACATGACAGGGGAATGATAGGGAACACCGGGGAGCTGTTTTTT
CDR3: CASSIHDRGMIGNTGELFF

J: TRBJ2-7
V: TRBV27
D: .
DNA: TGTGCCAGCAGTTTGAAGGACGGGACCTACGAGCAGTACTTC
CDR3: CASSLKDGTYEQYF

J: TRBJ1-1
V: TRBV6-5
D: .
DNA: TGTGCCAGCAGTTATTCCGGGGTGGCTTTCTTT
CDR3: CASSYSGVAFF

J: TRBJ2-7
V: TRBV18
D: TRBD1
DNA: TGTGCCAGCTCATTAGGGGGACAGGGGGCGTCTGAGTACTTC
CDR3: CASSLGGQGASEYF

J: TRBJ2-2
V: TRBV4-3
D: TRBD2
DNA: TGCGCCAGCAGCCAAGATGGGCTAGCGGCCTTGGGGACCGGGGAGCTGTTTTTT
CDR3: CASSQDGLAALGTGELFF

J: TRBJ1-6
V: TRBV30
D: .
DNA: TGTGCCTGGAAGGGGTCCTATAATTCACCCCTCCACTTT
CDR3: CAWKGSYNSPLHF

J: TRBJ2-6
V: TRBV27
D: .
DNA: TGTGCCAGCAGTCTAAGCTCTGGGGCCAACGTCCTGACTTTC
CDR3: CASSLSSGANVLTF

J: TRBJ2-7
V: TRBV5-4
D: .
DNA: TGTGCCAGCAGCCCCCCCTCGGCGGCCTACGAGCAGTACTTC
CDR3: CASSPPSAAYEQYF